This T cell receptor beta chain was retrieved from a study of cytomegalovirus exposure and HLA in healthy donors. Study results and limitations: A few chains tied to CMV proved CMV antigen-specific in vitro.

The PCR used 60 Vbeta and 13 Jbeta primers. The method was immunoSEQ multiplex PCR; TCRdb's version includes in-frame clones alone and lacks a portion of them. The sample shows 110,000 or so clones, around 74% of them seen only once. Worth noting for this clone: The antigen remains unidentified.

This CDR3 has 16 amino acids. Germline V lookup: CDR1 GTSNPN, CDR2 SVGIG (reference sequence). The junction had 5 bases not matched to a gene; V was cut back by 1 base and J by 0 bases. The V call is TRBV30, the J call TRBJ1-5, with 8 bases aligning to TRBD1. This receptor was obtained from a man aged 35-49 years in good health and CMV-seronegative. Sequenced: PBMCs. The CDR3 is CAWSEDRDYSNQPQHF. DNA for the CDR3: TGTGCCTGGAGTGAGGACAGGGATTATAGCAATCAGCCCCAGCATTTT.